This TCR beta chain derives from a study of blood T cell repertoires in COVID-19. Study as a whole: The origin of the acute and convalescent COVID-19 samples was the United States, Italy and Spain. T cells, B-cell-depleted T cells, or PBMCs provided the cDNA or gDNA that served as material.

The V segment lost 0 bases and the J segment 5 bases; nucleotides outside the gene matches: 8. Germline V gene lookup returns CDR1 SGHAT and CDR2 FQNNGV. The CDR3 runs 16 residues. Assay used: immunoSEQ multiplex PCR; TCRdb lists only in-frame clones, some missing. Of about 180,000 clones listed, 83% are singletons. The rearrangement uses TRBV11-2 and TRBJ2-7; 9 bases match TRBD1. The specimen sequenced was peripheral blood. This TCR came from a human donor in a cohort sampled during active COVID-19. CDR3 coding DNA: TGTGCCAGCAGCTTAGACGCAGGACAGGGGTTGAACGAGCAGTACTTC. This sequence encodes CASSLDAGQGLNEQYF.